This section outlines one T cell receptor (beta chain) sequence together with its context. The antigen remains undetermined. This entry comes from a study of cytomegalovirus exposure and HLA in healthy donors. On the study more broadly: Genotyping of 398 donors showed that 80% to 85% belonged to the Caucasian-associated ancestry cluster. Study-level findings and limits: A later analysis linked a missense DCLRE1C variant to TCR beta V- and J-gene trimming.

The PCR had 60 Vbeta and 13 Jbeta primers. TCRdb keeps only in-frame clones here, not all; method: immunoSEQ multiplex PCR. The sample yields more than 150,000 clones, 81% seen once. Sequencing was carried out using PBMCs. The receptor comes from a woman aged 18 to 35 in good health and CMV-seropositive.

The CDR3 here is CASGDGLGTYEQYF. For the CDR3, the DNA is TGTGCCAGCGGAGACGGGTTAGGCACCTACGAGCAGTACTTC. V usage is TRBV6-1 and J usage is TRBJ2-7, with unresolved D. This CDR3 is 14 amino acids long. Deletions cut 8 bases from V and 2 bases from J, with 16 bases between. Germline values: CDR1 MNHNS, CDR2 SASEGT.